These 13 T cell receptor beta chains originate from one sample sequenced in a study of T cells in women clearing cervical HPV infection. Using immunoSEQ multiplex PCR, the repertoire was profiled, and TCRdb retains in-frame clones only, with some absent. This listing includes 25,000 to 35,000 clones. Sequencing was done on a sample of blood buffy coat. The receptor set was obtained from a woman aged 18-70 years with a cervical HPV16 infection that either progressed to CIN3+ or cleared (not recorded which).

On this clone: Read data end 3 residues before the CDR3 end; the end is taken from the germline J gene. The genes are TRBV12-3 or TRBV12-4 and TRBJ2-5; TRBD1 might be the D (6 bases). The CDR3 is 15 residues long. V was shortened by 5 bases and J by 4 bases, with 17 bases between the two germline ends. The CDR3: CASSPRQGISETQYF. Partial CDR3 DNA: TGTGCCAGCAGTCCTCGCCAGGGGATATCAGAGACC.

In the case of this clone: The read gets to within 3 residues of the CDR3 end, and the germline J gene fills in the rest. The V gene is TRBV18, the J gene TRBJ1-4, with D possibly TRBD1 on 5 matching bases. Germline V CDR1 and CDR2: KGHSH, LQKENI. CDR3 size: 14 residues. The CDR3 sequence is CASSLQSGANVLFF. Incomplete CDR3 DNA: TGTGCCAGCTCCCTACAATCTGGGGCCAACGTA.

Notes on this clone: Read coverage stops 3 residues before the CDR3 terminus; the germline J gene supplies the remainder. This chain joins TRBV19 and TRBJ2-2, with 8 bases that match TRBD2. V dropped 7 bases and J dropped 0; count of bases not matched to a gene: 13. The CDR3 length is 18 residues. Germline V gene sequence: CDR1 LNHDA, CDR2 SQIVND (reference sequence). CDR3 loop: CASTPALAGKANTGELFF. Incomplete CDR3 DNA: TGTGCCAGTACCCCCGCTTTAGCGGGAAAAGCGAACACCGGGGAG.

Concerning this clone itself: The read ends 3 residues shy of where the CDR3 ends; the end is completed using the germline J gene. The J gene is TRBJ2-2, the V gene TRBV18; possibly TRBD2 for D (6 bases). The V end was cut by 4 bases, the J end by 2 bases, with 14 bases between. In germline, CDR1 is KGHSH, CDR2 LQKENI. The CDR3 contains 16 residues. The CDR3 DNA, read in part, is TGTGCCAGCTCACTGGGCCAGCGGGTTAACACCGGGGAG. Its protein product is CASSLGQRVNTGE. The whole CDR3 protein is CASSLGQRVNTGELFF.

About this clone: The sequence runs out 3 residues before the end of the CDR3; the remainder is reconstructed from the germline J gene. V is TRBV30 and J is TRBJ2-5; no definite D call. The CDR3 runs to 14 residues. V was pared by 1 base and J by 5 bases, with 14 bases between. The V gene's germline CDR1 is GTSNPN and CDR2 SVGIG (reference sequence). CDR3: CAWSAYVELETQYF. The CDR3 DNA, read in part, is TGTGCCTGGAGTGCATACGTTGAGCTGGAGACC.

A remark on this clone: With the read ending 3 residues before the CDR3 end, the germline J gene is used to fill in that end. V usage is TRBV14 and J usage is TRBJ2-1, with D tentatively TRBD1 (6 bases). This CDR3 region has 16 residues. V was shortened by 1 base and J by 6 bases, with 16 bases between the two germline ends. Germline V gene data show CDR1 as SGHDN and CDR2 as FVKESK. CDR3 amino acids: CASSQGGQGLINEQFF. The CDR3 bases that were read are TGTGCCAGCAGCCAAGGGGGTCAGGGGTTAATCAATGAG.

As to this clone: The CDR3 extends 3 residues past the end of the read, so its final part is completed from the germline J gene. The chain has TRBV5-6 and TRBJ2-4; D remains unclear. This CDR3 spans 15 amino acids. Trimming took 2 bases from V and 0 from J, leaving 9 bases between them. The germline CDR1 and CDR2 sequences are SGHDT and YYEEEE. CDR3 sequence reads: CASSFMVLAKNIQYF. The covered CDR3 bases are TGTGCCAGCAGCTTCATGGTACTAGCCAAAAACATT.

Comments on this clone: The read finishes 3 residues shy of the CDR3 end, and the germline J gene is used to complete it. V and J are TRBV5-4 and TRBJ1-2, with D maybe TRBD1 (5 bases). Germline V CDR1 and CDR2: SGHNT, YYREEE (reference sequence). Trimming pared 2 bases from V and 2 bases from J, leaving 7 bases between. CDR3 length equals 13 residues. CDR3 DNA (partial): TGTGCCAGCAGCTTAGAGGGGAACTATGGC. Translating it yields CASSLEGNYG. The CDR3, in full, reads CASSLEGNYGYTF.

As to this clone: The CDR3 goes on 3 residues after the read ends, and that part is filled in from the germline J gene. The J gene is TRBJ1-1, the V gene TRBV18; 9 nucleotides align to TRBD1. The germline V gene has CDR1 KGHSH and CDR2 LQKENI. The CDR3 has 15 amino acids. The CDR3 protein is CASSPDRGAKNIAFF. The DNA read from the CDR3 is TGTGCCAGCTCACCGGACAGGGGAGCCAAAAACATT. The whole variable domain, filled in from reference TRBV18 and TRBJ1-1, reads NAGVMQNPRHLVRRRGQEARLRCSPMKGHSHVYWYRQLPEEGLKFMVYLQKENIIDESGMPKERFSAEFPKEGPSILRIQQVVRGDSAAYFCASSPDRGAKNIAFFGQGTRLTVV.

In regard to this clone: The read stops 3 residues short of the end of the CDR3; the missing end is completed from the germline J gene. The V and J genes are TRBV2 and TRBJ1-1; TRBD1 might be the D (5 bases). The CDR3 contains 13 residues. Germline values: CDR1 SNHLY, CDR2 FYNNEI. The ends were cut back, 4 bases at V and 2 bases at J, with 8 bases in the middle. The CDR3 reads CASSVRGNTEAFF. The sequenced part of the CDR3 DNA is TGTGCCAGCAGTGTGAGGGGAAACACTGAA.

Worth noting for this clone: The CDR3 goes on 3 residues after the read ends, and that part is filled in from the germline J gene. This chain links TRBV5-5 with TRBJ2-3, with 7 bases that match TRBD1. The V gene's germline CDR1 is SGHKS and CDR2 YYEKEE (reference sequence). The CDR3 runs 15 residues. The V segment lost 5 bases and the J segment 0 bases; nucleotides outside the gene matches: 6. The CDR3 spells CASSRGQISTDTQYF. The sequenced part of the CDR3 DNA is TGTGCCAGCAGTCGGGGACAGATAAGCACAGATACG.

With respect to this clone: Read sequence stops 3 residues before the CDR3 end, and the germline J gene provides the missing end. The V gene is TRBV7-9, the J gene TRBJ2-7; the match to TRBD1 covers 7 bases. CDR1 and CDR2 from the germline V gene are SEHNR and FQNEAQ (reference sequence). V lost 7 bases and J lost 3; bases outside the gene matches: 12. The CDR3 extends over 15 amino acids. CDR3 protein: CASTPPGTADYEQYF. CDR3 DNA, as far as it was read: TGTGCCAGCACCCCGCCGGGGACAGCAGACTACGAG.

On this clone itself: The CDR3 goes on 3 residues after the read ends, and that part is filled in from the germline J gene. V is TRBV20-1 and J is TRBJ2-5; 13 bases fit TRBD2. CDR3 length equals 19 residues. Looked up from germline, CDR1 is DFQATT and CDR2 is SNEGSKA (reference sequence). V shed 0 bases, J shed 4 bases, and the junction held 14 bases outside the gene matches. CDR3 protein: CSARDRFPGLAGVLETQYF. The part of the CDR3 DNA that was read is TGCAGTGCTAGAGATCGGTTCCCTGGACTAGCGGGAGTCTTAGAGACC.